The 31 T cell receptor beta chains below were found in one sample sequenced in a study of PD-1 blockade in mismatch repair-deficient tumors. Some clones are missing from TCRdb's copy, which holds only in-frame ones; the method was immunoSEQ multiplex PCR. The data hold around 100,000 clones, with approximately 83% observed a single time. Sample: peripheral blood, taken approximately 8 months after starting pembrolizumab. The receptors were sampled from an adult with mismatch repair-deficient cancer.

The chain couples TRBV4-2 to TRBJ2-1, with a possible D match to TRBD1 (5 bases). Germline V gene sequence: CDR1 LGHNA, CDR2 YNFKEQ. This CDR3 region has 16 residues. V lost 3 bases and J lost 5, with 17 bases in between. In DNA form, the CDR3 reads TGTGCCAGCAGCCACTTACCTGGGGCAGGGAACAATGAGCAGTTCTTC. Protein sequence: CASSHLPGAGNNEQFF.

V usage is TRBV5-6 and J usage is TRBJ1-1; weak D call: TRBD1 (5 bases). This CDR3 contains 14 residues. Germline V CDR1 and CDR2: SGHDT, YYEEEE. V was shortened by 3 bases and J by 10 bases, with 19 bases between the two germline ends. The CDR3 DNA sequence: TGTGCCAGCAGCTGGGGGGTTGTGGGGCGTGGAGCTTTCTTT. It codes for CASSWGVVGRGAFF. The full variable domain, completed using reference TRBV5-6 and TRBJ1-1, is DAGVTQSPTHLIKTRGQQVTLRCSPKSGHDTVSWYQQALGQGPQFIFQYYEEEERQRGNFPDRFSGHQFPNYSSELNVNALLLGDSALYLCASSWGVVGRGAFFGQGTRLTVV.

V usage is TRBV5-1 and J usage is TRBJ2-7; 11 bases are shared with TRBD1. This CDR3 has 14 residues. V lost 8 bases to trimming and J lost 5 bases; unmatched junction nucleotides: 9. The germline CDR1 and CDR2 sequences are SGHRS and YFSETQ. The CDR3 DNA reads TGCGCCAGTACGCAGGAGGACAGGGGGCACGAGCAGTACTTC. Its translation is CASTQEDRGHEQYF.

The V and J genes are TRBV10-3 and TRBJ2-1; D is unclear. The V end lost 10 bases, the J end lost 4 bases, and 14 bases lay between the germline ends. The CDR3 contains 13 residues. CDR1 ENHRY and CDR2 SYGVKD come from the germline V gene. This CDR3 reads CATVDSTYNEQFF. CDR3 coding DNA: TGTGCCACCGTCGACTCGACGTACAATGAGCAGTTCTTC.

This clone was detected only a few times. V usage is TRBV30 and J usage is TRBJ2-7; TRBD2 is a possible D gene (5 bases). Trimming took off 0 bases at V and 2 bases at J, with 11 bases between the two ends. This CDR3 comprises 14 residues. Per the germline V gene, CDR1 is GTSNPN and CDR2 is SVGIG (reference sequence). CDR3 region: CAWSVLSGPYEQYF. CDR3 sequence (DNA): TGTGCCTGGAGTGTACTGAGCGGCCCCTACGAGCAGTACTTC. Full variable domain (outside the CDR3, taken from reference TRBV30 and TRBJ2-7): SQTIHQWPATLVQPVGSPLSLECTVEGTSNPNLYWYRQAAGRGLQLLFYSVGIGQISSEVPQNLSASRPQDRQFILSSKKLLLSDSGFYLCAWSVLSGPYEQYFGPGTRLTVT.

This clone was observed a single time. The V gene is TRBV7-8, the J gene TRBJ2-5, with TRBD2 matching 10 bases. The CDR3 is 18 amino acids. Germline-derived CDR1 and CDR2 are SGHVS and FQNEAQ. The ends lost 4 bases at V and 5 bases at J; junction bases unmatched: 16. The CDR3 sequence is CASSSTNGASGRGETQYF. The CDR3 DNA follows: TGTGCCAGCAGCTCGACAAATGGCGCTAGCGGGAGAGGGGAGACCCAGTACTTC.

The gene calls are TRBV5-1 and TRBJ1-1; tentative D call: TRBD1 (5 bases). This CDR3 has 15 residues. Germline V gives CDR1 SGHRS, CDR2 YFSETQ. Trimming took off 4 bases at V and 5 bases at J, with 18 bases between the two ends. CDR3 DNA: TGCGCCAGCAGCGCGGACACTATCGGAACAACTGAAGCTTTCTTT. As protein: CASSADTIGTTEAFF.

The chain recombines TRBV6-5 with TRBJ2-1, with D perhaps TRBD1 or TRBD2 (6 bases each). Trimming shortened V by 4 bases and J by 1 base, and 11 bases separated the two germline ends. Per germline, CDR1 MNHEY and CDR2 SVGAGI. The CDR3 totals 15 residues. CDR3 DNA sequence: TGTGCCAGCAGTTTGATAGGGGGGTCCTACAATGAGCAGTTCTTC. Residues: CASSLIGGSYNEQFF.

The CDR3 sequence: CACTGQSLEFSSYGYTF. The CDR3 DNA reads as TGTGCCTGCACGGGACAATCTTTGGAGTTTAGCAGTTATGGCTACACCTTC. This chain joins TRBV30 and TRBJ1-2; tentative D call: TRBD1 (6 bases). This CDR3 is built from 17 residues. CDR1 is GTSNPN and CDR2 is SVGIG in the germline V gene (reference sequence). V dropped 6 bases and J dropped 5 bases, with 28 bases sitting between them.

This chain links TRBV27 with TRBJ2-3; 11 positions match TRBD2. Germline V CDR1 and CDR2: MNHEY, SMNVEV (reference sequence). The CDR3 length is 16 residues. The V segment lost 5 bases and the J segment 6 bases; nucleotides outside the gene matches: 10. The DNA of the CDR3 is TGTGCCAGCAGTCTGCTAGCGGGAGGAAGGCCGGATACGCAGTATTTT. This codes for CASSLLAGGRPDTQYF.

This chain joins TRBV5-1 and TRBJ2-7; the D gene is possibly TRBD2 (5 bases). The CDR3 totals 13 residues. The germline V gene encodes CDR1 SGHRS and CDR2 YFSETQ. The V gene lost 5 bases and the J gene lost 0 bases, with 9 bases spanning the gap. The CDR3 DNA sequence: TGCGCCAGCAGGCGGGCGGACTCCTACGAGCAGTACTTC. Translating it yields CASRRADSYEQYF.

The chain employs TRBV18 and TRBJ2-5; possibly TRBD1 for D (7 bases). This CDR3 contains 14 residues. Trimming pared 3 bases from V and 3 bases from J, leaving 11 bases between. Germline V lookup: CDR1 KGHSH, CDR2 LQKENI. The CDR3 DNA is TGTGCCAGCTCACCGGAGGGACAGAAAGAGACCCAGTACTTC. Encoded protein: CASSPEGQKETQYF.

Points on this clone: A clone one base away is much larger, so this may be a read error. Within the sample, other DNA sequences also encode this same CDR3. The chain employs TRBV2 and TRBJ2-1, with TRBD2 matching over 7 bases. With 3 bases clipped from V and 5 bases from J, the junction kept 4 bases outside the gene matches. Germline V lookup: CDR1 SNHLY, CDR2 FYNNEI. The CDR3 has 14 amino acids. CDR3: CASSEGRAHNEQFF. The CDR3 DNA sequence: TGTGCCAGCAGTGAGGGGAGGGCCCACAATGAGCAGTTCTTC.

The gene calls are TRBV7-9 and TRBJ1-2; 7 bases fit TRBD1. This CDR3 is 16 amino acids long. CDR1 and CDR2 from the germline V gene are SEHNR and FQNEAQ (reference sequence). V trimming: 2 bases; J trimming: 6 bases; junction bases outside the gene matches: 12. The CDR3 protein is CASSLTQGTELHGYTF. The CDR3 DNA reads TGTGCCAGCAGCTTAACGCAGGGGACAGAACTTCATGGCTACACCTTC.

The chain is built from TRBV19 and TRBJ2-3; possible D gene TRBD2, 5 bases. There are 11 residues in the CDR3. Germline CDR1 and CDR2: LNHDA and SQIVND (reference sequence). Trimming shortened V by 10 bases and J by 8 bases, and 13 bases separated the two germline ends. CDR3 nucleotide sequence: TGTGCCACTGCTCCTGAGGGTACGCAGTATTTT. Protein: CATAPEGTQYF.

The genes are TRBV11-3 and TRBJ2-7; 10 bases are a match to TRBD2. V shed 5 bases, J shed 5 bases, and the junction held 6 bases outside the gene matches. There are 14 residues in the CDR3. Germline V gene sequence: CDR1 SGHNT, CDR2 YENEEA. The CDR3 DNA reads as TGTGCCAGCAGCCTAGCGGGAGACCTCCACGAGCAGTACTTC. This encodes CASSLAGDLHEQYF. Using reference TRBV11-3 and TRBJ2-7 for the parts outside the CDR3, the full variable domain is EAGVVQSPRYKIIEKKQPVAFWCNPISGHNTLYWYLQNLGQGPELLIRYENEEAVDDSQLPKDRFSAERLKGVDSTLKIQPAELGDSAVYLCASSLAGDLHEQYFGPGTRLTVT.

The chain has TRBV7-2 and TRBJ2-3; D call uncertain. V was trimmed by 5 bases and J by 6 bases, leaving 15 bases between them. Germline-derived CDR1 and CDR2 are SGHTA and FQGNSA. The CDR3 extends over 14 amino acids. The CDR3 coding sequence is TGTGCCAGCAGCCCCCGGATAAAGGGTGATACGCAGTATTTT. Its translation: CASSPRIKGDTQYF.

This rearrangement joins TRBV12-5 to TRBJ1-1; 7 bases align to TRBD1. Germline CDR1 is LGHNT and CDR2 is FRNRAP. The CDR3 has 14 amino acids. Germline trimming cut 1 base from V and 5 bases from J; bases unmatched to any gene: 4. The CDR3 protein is CASGLDAGGTEAFF. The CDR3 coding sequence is TGTGCTAGTGGTTTGGACGCAGGGGGGACTGAAGCTTTCTTT. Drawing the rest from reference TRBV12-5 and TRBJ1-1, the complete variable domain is DARVTQTPRHKVTEMGQEVTMRCQPILGHNTVFWYRQTMMQGLELLAYFRNRAPLDDSGMPKDRFSAEMPDATLATLKIQPSEPRDSAVYFCASGLDAGGTEAFFGQGTRLTVV.

The CDR3: CASSEPPRGGGTEAFF. The DNA of the CDR3 is TGTGCCAGCAGTGAACCACCCCGGGGCGGGGGCACTGAAGCTTTCTTT. This chain connects TRBV25-1 to TRBJ1-1, with a possible D match to TRBD1 (5 bases). The CDR3 runs to 16 residues. CDR1 is MGHDK and CDR2 is SYGVNS in the germline V gene. V lost 2 bases and J 4 bases, leaving 17 bases between the germline ends.

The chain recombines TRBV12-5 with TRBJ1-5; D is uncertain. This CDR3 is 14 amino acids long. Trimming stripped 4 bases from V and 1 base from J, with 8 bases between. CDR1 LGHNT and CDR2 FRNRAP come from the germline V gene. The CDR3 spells CASGSGRSNQPQHF. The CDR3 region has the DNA TGTGCTAGTGGTTCGGGCAGGAGCAATCAGCCCCAGCATTTT.

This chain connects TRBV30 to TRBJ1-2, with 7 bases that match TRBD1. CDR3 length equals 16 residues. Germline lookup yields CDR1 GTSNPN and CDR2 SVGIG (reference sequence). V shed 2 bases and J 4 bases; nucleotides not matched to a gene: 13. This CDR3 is CAWSYDREVPGYGYTF. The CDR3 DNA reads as TGTGCCTGGAGTTATGACAGGGAGGTCCCCGGCTATGGCTACACCTTC.

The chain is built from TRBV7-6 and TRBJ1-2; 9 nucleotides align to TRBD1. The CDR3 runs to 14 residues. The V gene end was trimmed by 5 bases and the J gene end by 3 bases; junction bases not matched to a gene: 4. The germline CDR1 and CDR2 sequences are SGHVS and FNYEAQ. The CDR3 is CASSNRGRDYGYTF. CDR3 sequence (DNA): TGTGCCAGCAGCAACAGGGGGCGAGACTATGGCTACACCTTC.

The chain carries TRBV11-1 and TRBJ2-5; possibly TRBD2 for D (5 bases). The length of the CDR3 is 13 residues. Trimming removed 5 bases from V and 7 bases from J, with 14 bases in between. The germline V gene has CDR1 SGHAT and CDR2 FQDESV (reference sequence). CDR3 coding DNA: TGTGCCAGCAGCGTGGACCGTCGGGGGACCCAGTACTTC. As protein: CASSVDRRGTQYF. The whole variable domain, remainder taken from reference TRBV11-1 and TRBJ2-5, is EAEVAQSPRYKITEKSQAVAFWCDPISGHATLYWYRQILGQGPELLVQFQDESVVDDSQLPKDRFSAERLKGVDSTLKIQPAELGDSAMYLCASSVDRRGTQYFGPGTRLLVL.

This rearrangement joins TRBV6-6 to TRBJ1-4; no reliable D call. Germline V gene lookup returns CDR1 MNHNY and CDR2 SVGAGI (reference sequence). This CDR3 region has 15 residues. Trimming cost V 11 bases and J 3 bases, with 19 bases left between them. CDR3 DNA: TGTGCCGTTGGAAAAAATCCGCCGGCTAATGAAAAACTGTTTTTT. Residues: CAVGKNPPANEKLFF.

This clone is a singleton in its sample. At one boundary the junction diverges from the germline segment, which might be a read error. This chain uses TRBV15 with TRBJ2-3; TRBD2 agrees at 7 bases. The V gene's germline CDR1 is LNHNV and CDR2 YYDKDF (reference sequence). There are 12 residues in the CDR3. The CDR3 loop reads CATSRDETLALW. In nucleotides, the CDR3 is TGTGCCACCAGCAGAGATGAAACACTAGCGTTGTGG.

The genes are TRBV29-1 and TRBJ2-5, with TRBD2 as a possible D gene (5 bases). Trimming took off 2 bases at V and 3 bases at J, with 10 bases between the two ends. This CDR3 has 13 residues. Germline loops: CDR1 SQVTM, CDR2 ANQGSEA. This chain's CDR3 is CSVEPSGKETQYF. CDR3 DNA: TGCAGCGTTGAACCGAGCGGCAAAGAGACCCAGTACTTC.

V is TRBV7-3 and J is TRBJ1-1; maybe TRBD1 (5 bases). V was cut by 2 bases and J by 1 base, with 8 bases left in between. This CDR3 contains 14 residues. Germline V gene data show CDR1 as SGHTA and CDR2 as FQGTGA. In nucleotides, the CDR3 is TGTGCCAGCAGCTTAGGGGGATCGAACACTGAAGCTTTCTTT. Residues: CASSLGGSNTEAFF.

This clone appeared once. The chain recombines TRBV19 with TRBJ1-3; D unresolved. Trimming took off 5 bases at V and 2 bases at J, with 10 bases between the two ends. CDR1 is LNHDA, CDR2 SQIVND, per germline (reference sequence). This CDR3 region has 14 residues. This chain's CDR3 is CASSDSWTGNTIYF. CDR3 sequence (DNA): TGTGCCAGTAGTGACTCCTGGACTGGAAACACCATATATTTT.

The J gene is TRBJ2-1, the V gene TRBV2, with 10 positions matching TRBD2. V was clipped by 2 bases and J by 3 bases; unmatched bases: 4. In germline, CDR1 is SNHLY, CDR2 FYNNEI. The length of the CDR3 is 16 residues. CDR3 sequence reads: CASSELAGDFYNEQFF. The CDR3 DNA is TGTGCCAGCAGTGAACTAGCGGGGGACTTCTACAATGAGCAGTTCTTC.

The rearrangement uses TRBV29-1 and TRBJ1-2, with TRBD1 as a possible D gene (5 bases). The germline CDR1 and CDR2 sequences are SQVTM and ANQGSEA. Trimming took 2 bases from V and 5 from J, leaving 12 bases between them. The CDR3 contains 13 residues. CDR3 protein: CSVEIGQGYGYTF. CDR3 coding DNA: TGCAGCGTTGAAATAGGTCAGGGTTATGGCTACACCTTC.

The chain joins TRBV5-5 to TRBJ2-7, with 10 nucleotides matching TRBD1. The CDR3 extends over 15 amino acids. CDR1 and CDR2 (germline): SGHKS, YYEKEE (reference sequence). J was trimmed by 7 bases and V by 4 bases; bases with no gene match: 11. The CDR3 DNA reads TGTGCCAGCAGCCTGCTGGGACAGGGGTTGCGGGAGCAGTACTTC. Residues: CASSLLGQGLREQYF.